Following are 28 T cell receptor beta chains from one sample sequenced in a study of T cell repertoires in cytomegalovirus infection. A single record per CDR3 protein comes from TCRdb applying MiXCR to the reads. The top ten hold more than 10% of the sample, which has about 310,000 distinct CDR3 sequences, roughly 15% seen once. Source material: PBMCs. The origin of the receptors is a human donor in good health (CMV status not recorded). Some clones in this sample may be carry-over from other donors' samples.

The chain recombines TRBV20-1 with TRBJ2-5, with D possibly being TRBD1 (5 bases). In germline, CDR1 is DFQATT, CDR2 SNEGSKA (reference sequence). The ends were cut back, 3 bases at V and 2 bases at J, with 10 bases in the middle. The CDR3 spans 13 residues. CDR3 sequence (DNA): TGCAGTGCTAGTCGCAGGGATCAAGAGACCCAGTACTTC. Residues: CSASRRDQETQYF.

The CDR3 bases are TGTGCCAGCAGGGCCACTAGCGGCTTACGCACAGATACGCAGTATTTT. Its protein product is CASRATSGLRTDTQYF. The chain recombines TRBV2 with TRBJ2-3, with TRBD2 matching over 8 bases. CDR1 and CDR2 (germline): SNHLY, FYNNEI. This CDR3 comprises 16 residues. V dropped 6 bases and J dropped 1; count of bases not matched to a gene: 9.

The chain recombines TRBV11-2 with TRBJ2-3, with 8 bases lining up with TRBD2. The V and J ends lost 4 bases and 2 bases, in that order; junction bases with no gene match: 14. Germline CDR1 SGHAT, CDR2 FQNNGV. This CDR3 is built from 18 residues. Here the CDR3 DNA reads TGTGCCAGCAGCTCAGGGGCGGGAGGCAGTTCTACCACAGATACGCAGTATTTT. Translated: CASSSGAGGSSTTDTQYF.

Only a few counts were recorded for this clonotype. This chain joins TRBV3-1 and TRBJ2-2; no clear D. CDR1 and CDR2 (germline): LGHDT, YNNKEL (reference sequence). This CDR3 region has 16 residues. The V end lost 3 bases, the J end lost 0 bases, and 11 bases lay between the germline ends. The CDR3, as DNA: TGTGCCAGCAGCCACTATGCGGCTTCGAACACCGGGGAGCTGTTTTTT. This codes for CASSHYAASNTGELFF.

In this sample, this clonotype turned up many times. The chain has TRBV28 and TRBJ2-7; 10 nucleotides line up with TRBD2. Germline loops: CDR1 MDHEN, CDR2 SYDVKM. The CDR3 loop spans 16 amino acids. With 7 bases clipped from V and 1 base from J, the junction kept 10 bases outside the gene matches. As DNA, the CDR3 is TGTGCCAGCACAAGCACCGGGACTAGCGTTTCCTACGAGCAGTACTTC. Its translation: CASTSTGTSVSYEQYF.

The chain carries TRBV20-1 and TRBJ2-1; D call uncertain. V lost 3 bases and J lost 2, with 11 bases in between. This CDR3 is 14 amino acids long. Germline loops: CDR1 DFQATT, CDR2 SNEGSKA (reference sequence). The CDR3: CSASPSFTYNEQFF. In DNA, the CDR3 is TGCAGTGCTAGCCCCAGTTTTACCTACAATGAGCAGTTCTTC.

About this clonotype itself: One end of the junction is discordant with germline, which a read error may explain. The V call is TRBV6-1, the J call TRBJ2-7, with D possibly TRBD1 on 7 matching bases. CDR1 and CDR2 from the germline V gene are MNHNS and SASEGT. This CDR3 is 15 amino acids long. CDR3 bases: TGTGTCAGCAGTGAGGGCGGGACAGAAATCTACGAGCAGTACTTC. The encoded protein is CVSSEGGTEIYEQYF.

The rearrangement links TRBV12-3 or TRBV12-4 to TRBJ2-1; 9 nucleotides agree with TRBD1. The V gene end was trimmed by 5 bases and the J gene end by 13 bases; junction bases not matched to a gene: 21. The CDR3 totals 17 residues. The CDR3 loop reads CASSRIQGAVQGNDQFF. CDR3 coding DNA: TGTGCCAGCAGTAGAATACAGGGGGCGGTTCAAGGTAACGATCAGTTCTTC.

The chain carries TRBV7-9 and TRBJ2-1, with a possible D match to TRBD1 (5 bases). Trimming removed 3 bases at V and 9 bases at J, with 12 bases between. Germline CDR1 SEHNR, CDR2 FQNEAQ (reference sequence). The CDR3 sequence is 13 residues long. The CDR3 DNA is TGTGCCAGCAGCTTTTGGGGCGAAAGTGAGCAGTTCTTC. Translated, it gives CASSFWGESEQFF.

This clonotype has only one observation. One end of the junction does not line up with germline, which may come from a read error. V usage is TRBV20-1 and J usage is TRBJ2-3, with 10 positions matching TRBD1. CDR3 length: 15 residues. The germline gives CDR1 DFQATT, CDR2 SNEGSKA (reference sequence). This CDR3 reads CSAKGDRGQFDTRYF. The CDR3 coding sequence is TGCAGTGCGAAAGGCGACAGGGGGCAGTTTGATACGCGGTATTTT.

This clonotype was counted only a few times. The chain has TRBV20-1 and TRBJ1-2; no reliable D call. Deletions cut 1 base from V and 1 base from J, with 7 bases between. Looked up from germline, CDR1 is DFQATT and CDR2 is SNEGSKA (reference sequence). This CDR3 spans 13 amino acids. The chain's CDR3 is CSARVEDNYGYTF. For the CDR3, the DNA is TGCAGTGCTAGAGTGGAAGATAACTATGGCTACACCTTC.

The chain has TRBV19 and TRBJ1-6, with 7 bases fitting TRBD1. V shed 1 base, J shed 10 bases, and the junction held 7 bases outside the gene matches. CDR1 and CDR2 from the germline V gene are LNHDA and SQIVND (reference sequence). The CDR3 length is 15 residues. Here the CDR3 reads CASSIAPAGGSPLHF. DNA of the CDR3: TGTGCCAGTAGTATAGCCCCGGCAGGGGGGTCACCCCTCCACTTT.

The chain links TRBV27 to TRBJ2-7; D unresolved. Trimming shortened V by 6 bases and J by 3 bases, and 12 bases separated the two germline ends. In germline, CDR1 is MNHEY, CDR2 SMNVEV (reference sequence). The CDR3 loop spans 13 amino acids. The CDR3, as DNA: TGTGCCAGCAGACCGTTGGGTCACTACGAGCAGTACTTC. The encoded protein is CASRPLGHYEQYF.

This clonotype occurred many times. The chain joins TRBV7-2 to TRBJ2-7; D may be TRBD2 (5 bases). Trimming took 3 bases from V and 7 from J, leaving 13 bases between them. Germline V CDR1 and CDR2: SGHTA, FQGNSA. The CDR3 length is 13 residues. CDR3 coding DNA: TGTGCCAGCAGCTTCGCCACCCGGGGAGAGCAGTACTTC. Amino acid sequence: CASSFATRGEQYF.

This clonotype has more than one count but fewer than ten. The rearrangement uses TRBV19 and TRBJ2-3, with TRBD1 matching 10 bases. Germline V gene lookup returns CDR1 LNHDA and CDR2 SQIVND (reference sequence). After removal of 7 bases from V and 6 bases from J, the junction contained 10 bases not matched to a gene. The CDR3 covers 15 residues. The CDR3, as DNA: TGTGCCAGTACCCCCAAGACAGGGGGCATGGATACGCAGTATTTT. It translates to CASTPKTGGMDTQYF.

This clonotype is a singleton in its sample. For the CDR3, the DNA is TGTGCCAGCAGTGAATACACCTGGGGCTACACCTTC. It is translated as CASSEYTWGYTF. The rearrangement joins TRBV25-1 to TRBJ1-2; D gene uncertain. The CDR3 has 12 residues. V lost 0 bases, J lost 8 bases, and 7 bases lay in between. The germline CDR1 and CDR2 sequences are MGHDK and SYGVNS.

This rearrangement joins TRBV6-5 to TRBJ2-4; tentatively, D is TRBD1 (6 bases). Deletions cut 5 bases from V and 0 bases from J, with 14 bases between. Germline assignment: CDR1 MNHEY and CDR2 SVGAGI. The CDR3 has 16 amino acids. CDR3 bases: TGTGCCAGCAGTACCCCCGGACAGCTAGCCAAAAACATTCAGTACTTC. As protein: CASSTPGQLAKNIQYF.

The chain carries TRBV13 and TRBJ1-5; TRBD1 might be the D (5 bases). Germline loops: CDR1 PRHDT, CDR2 FYEKMQ (reference sequence). V was cut by 3 bases and J by 6 bases, with 12 bases left in between. There are 14 residues in the CDR3. CDR3 residues: CASSFRLGRQPQHF. The CDR3 bases are TGTGCCAGCAGCTTTAGATTGGGGCGTCAGCCCCAGCATTTT.

Ten or more counts support this clonotype. This rearrangement joins TRBV7-2 to TRBJ2-2; 11 bases match TRBD1. Germline V gene sequence: CDR1 SGHTA, CDR2 FQGNSA. This CDR3 region has 15 residues. Trimming took 6 bases from V and 4 from J; bases not matched to a gene: 4. DNA of the CDR3: TGTGCCAGCAGGCCCGGGACAGGGGGCACCGGGGAGCTGTTTTTT. As protein: CASRPGTGGTGELFF.

The J gene is TRBJ2-5, the V gene TRBV20-1; D may be TRBD2 (6 bases). The length of the CDR3 is 14 residues. V lost 6 bases to trimming and J lost 4 bases, with 18 bases between them. CDR1 and CDR2 (germline): DFQATT, SNEGSKA (reference sequence). In nucleotides, the CDR3 is TGCAGTGCCTCCACGGGGGTGACTTTAGAGACCCAGTACTTC. Translated: CSASTGVTLETQYF.

The table lists this clonotype with many counts. V is TRBV10-3 and J is TRBJ2-1, with TRBD1 matching 10 bases. V was clipped by 5 bases and J by 7 bases; unmatched bases: 8. The length of the CDR3 is 15 residues. Germline-derived CDR1 and CDR2 are ENHRY and SYGVKD. The CDR3 loop is CAISPGQGRENEQFF. DNA of the CDR3: TGTGCCATCAGTCCGGGACAGGGGAGGGAAAATGAGCAGTTCTTC.

There are a few counts of this clonotype. The genes are TRBV27 and TRBJ2-3; D remains ambiguous. V lost 3 bases and J 2 bases, leaving 12 bases between the germline ends. Germline lookup yields CDR1 MNHEY and CDR2 SMNVEV (reference sequence). The length of the CDR3 is 15 residues. CDR3 sequence (DNA): TGTGCCAGCAGTTTTCAAGATCCCACCACAGATACGCAGTATTTT. Encoded protein: CASSFQDPTTDTQYF.

The chain is built from TRBV2 and TRBJ2-7; D is unclear. V lost 3 bases and J lost 3, with 6 bases in between. In germline, CDR1 is SNHLY, CDR2 FYNNEI. The length of the CDR3 is 12 residues. CDR3 residues: CASSESLYEQYF. The CDR3 DNA reads TGTGCCAGCAGTGAGTCACTCTACGAGCAGTACTTC.

This clonotype was detected many times. The V call is TRBV7-2, the J call TRBJ1-4, with a weak D call TRBD1 (5 bases). CDR1 is SGHTA, CDR2 FQGNSA, per germline. CDR3 length equals 14 residues. The V gene lost 10 bases and the J gene lost 5 bases, with 17 bases spanning the gap. The CDR3 DNA sequence: TGTGCCACTTCCCTTGGGGGAAGCAATGAAAAACTGTTTTTT. It is translated as CATSLGGSNEKLFF.

This clonotype has ten or more counts. The CDR3, as DNA: TGTGCCAGCAGTTACTCGATGTCCGGGGCTGTGTACAATGAGCAGTTCTTC. It yields the protein CASSYSMSGAVYNEQFF. The chain links TRBV6-5 to TRBJ2-1; D is tentatively TRBD1 or TRBD2 (5 bases each). The CDR3 consists of 17 residues. The ends were cut back, 0 bases at V and 4 bases at J, with 16 bases in the middle. Germline CDR1 MNHEY, CDR2 SVGAGI.

As for this clonotype: An end of the junction differs from the germline gene, which may be a read error. The chain couples TRBV2 to TRBJ2-2, with a possible D match to TRBD2 (6 bases). The CDR3 sequence is 14 residues long. Germline CDR1 SNHLY, CDR2 FYNNEI. The CDR3 DNA reads TGTGTCAGCAGTTTCGGGGGGAACACCGGGGAGCTGTTTTTT. Protein sequence: CVSSFGGNTGELFF. Full variable domain (outside the CDR3, taken from reference TRBV2 and TRBJ2-2): EPEVTQTPSHQVTQMGQEVILRCVPISNHLYFYWYRQILGQKVEFLVSFYNNEISEKSEIFDDQFSVERPDGSNFTLKIRSTKLEDSAMYFCVSSFGGNTGELFFGEGSRLTVL.

This sequence joins TRBV10-3 and TRBJ2-7; no clear D gene. V was shortened by 3 bases and J by 3 bases, with 3 bases between the two germline ends. CDR3 length: 11 residues. CDR1 ENHRY and CDR2 SYGVKD come from the germline V gene. The CDR3 DNA reads as TGTGCCATCAGTGACAACTACGAGCAGTACTTC. This encodes CAISDNYEQYF.

This clonotype was seen only a few times. This sequence joins TRBV7-6 and TRBJ1-2, with 7 bases lining up with TRBD1. The CDR3 consists of 17 residues. The junction had 14 bases not matched to a gene; V was cut back by 5 bases and J by 2 bases. CDR1 is SGHVS and CDR2 is FNYEAQ in the germline V gene. The DNA for the CDR3 is TGTGCCAGCAGCCCCTTGGAACAGGGGAGGGTGAACTATGGCTACACCTTC. Encoded protein: CASSPLEQGRVNYGYTF. The entire variable domain, with the rest obtained from reference TRBV7-6 and TRBJ1-2, is as follows: GAGVSQSPRYKVTKRGQDVALRCDPISGHVSLYWYRQALGQGPEFLTYFNYEAQQDKSGLPNDRFSAERPEGSISTLTIQRTEQRDSAMYRCASSPLEQGRVNYGYTFGSGTRLTVV.